This T cell receptor beta chain was found in a study of shared clonotypes between healthy human individuals. Study findings and constraints: Collection of samples was limited to blood; tissue repertoires likely differ. Memory subsets had estimated richness that was generally smaller than that of naive subsets.

Naive CD8 cells comprised CD45RO-negative, CCR7-positively selected cells, excluding terminally differentiated effector memory CD45RA+ cells. Germline V gives CDR1 SGHVS, CDR2 FQNEAQ. V was shortened by 8 bases and J by 4 bases, with 17 bases between the two germline ends. CDR3 size: 14 residues. The table came from immunoSEQ multiplex PCR; TCRdb's copy has only in-frame clones and leaves some out. The table lists roughly 2.1 million clones, about 92% of them singletons. On this clone itself: Antigen specificity is unknown.

The rearrangement uses TRBV7-8 and TRBJ2-5, with D possibly matching TRBD2 (6 bases). The material sequenced was naive CD8+ T cells from PBMCs. The TCR was taken from a man younger than 30 in good health. Some clones in this sample may be carry-over from other donors' samples. CDR3 nucleotide sequence: TGTGCCAGCGGAACCACGGAGGGCAGAGAGACCCAGTACTTC. This codes for CASGTTEGRETQYF.